The present T cell receptor beta chain was sequenced within a study of blood T cell repertoires in COVID-19. Whole-study context: PBMCs, B-cell-depleted T cells, or T cells provided the cDNA or gDNA that made up the material.

Measured with immunoSEQ multiplex PCR; TCRdb has only the in-frame clones, and not every one. Of some 300,000 clones in the sample, around 90% were seen once. The germline V gene has CDR1 SGHDN and CDR2 FVKESK. This CDR3 region has 15 residues. After removal of 1 base from V and 0 bases from J, the junction contained 2 bases not matched to a gene. The sequencing sample was made of peripheral blood. The chain combines TRBV14 with TRBJ1-2; 7 bases map to TRBD1. The source of this sequence is a man aged 18 to 35 with active or convalescent COVID-19. The CDR3 nucleotides read TGTGCCAGCAGCCAAGGACAGGGAGCTAACTATGGCTACACCTTC. It specifies CASSQGQGANYGYTF.